Following are 10 T cell receptor beta chains from one sample sequenced in a study of T cell responses to AZD1222 COVID-19 vaccine. Repertoires were generated with immunoSEQ multiplex PCR, while TCRdb's copy carries only in-frame clones and drops some. The sample contains about 120,000 clones, roughly 90% of which appear only once. The sample was peripheral blood, taken on day 0 of AZD1222 vaccination. The source is an adult in good health.

V is TRBV5-6 and J is TRBJ1-4, with D possibly being TRBD1 (5 bases). Trimming shortened V by 3 bases and J by 8 bases, and 17 bases separated the two germline ends. The CDR3 contains 15 residues. Germline CDR1 and CDR2: SGHDT and YYEEEE. The CDR3 spells CASSWSGRGGEKLFF. The CDR3, as DNA: TGTGCCAGCAGCTGGTCCGGGAGGGGAGGGGAAAAACTGTTTTTT. The entire variable domain, with the rest obtained from reference TRBV5-6 and TRBJ1-4, is as follows: DAGVTQSPTHLIKTRGQQVTLRCSPKSGHDTVSWYQQALGQGPQFIFQYYEEEERQRGNFPDRFSGHQFPNYSSELNVNALLLGDSALYLCASSWSGRGGEKLFFGSGTQLSVL.

The CDR3, as DNA: TGCGCCAGCAGCCATGGGGCCCCCACAGATACGCAGTATTTT. Protein product: CASSHGAPTDTQYF. The chain uses TRBV5-1 and TRBJ2-3; a weak D match, TRBD1 (5 bases). V dropped 4 bases and J dropped 2 bases, with 11 bases sitting between them. Germline-derived CDR1 and CDR2 are SGHRS and YFSETQ. The CDR3 has 14 residues.

As to this clone: An end of the junction does not agree with germline; a read error may underlie this. The chain combines TRBV6-5 with TRBJ1-4; D gene unclear. The CDR3 has 12 residues. CDR1 MNHEY and CDR2 SVGAGI come from the germline V gene. The CDR3 reads CASRRVFEQLFF. The CDR3 nucleotides are TGTGCCAGTCGGAGGGTTTTTGAACAACTGTTTTTT.

The rearrangement links TRBV27 to TRBJ1-6; D is undetermined. The ends were cut back, 3 bases at V and 0 bases at J, with 6 bases in the middle. The CDR3 consists of 15 residues. Germline CDR1 MNHEY, CDR2 SMNVEV (reference sequence). CDR3 amino acids: CASSFRFSYNSPLHF. As DNA, the CDR3 is TGTGCCAGCAGTTTCAGATTCTCCTATAATTCACCCCTCCACTTT.

The chain joins TRBV5-4 to TRBJ2-2, with a possible D match to TRBD2 (5 bases). The V gene lost 0 bases and the J gene lost 1 base, with 10 bases spanning the gap. The CDR3 sequence is 16 residues long. In germline, CDR1 is SGHNT, CDR2 YYREEE (reference sequence). Written as DNA, the CDR3 is TGTGCCAGCAGCTTGGAGGCCAGCGGGAACACCGGGGAGCTGTTTTTT. Amino acid sequence: CASSLEASGNTGELFF.

The CDR3 coding sequence is TGTGCCAGCAGCCCGCTGCGCCGGGACCCCGGGGCCTACGAGCAGTACTTC. Protein product: CASSPLRRDPGAYEQYF. The chain has TRBV11-3 and TRBJ2-7; D possibly uses TRBD1 or TRBD2 (5 bases each). The V end was cut by 5 bases, the J end by 2 bases, with 22 bases between. CDR1 and CDR2 from the germline V gene are SGHNT and YENEEA. The CDR3 totals 17 residues.

This clone was counted once. The rearrangement links TRBV28 to TRBJ1-2, with D maybe TRBD1 (5 bases). The length of the CDR3 is 16 residues. Germline V gene data show CDR1 as MDHEN and CDR2 as SYDVKM. V lost 2 bases, J lost 0 bases, and 13 bases lay in between. Here the CDR3 reads CASSLSLRGANYGYTF. The CDR3 DNA reads TGTGCCAGCAGTTTAAGTTTAAGGGGCGCTAACTATGGCTACACCTTC.

This clone was counted a few times. The chain joins TRBV5-6 to TRBJ1-4; no definite D call. The V end was cut by 4 bases, the J end by 10 bases, with 14 bases between. The CDR3 spans 13 residues. Germline CDR1 and CDR2: SGHDT and YYEEEE. CDR3 protein: CASSPATEGKLFF. The CDR3 nucleotides are TGTGCCAGCAGCCCCGCAACCGAAGGAAAACTGTTTTTT.

The chain has TRBV7-8 and TRBJ2-5; 12 bases match TRBD2. This CDR3 contains 18 residues. V gave up 5 bases and J gave up 4 bases; unmatched junction bases: 14. Per the germline V gene, CDR1 is SGHVS and CDR2 is FQNEAQ. The CDR3 DNA reads as TGTGCCAGCAGCCCCAGGACTAGCGGGGAGGGTCCCTTAGAGACCCAGTACTTC. Translating gives CASSPRTSGEGPLETQYF.

The chain has TRBV5-1 and TRBJ1-1; possibly TRBD1 for D (5 bases). Per germline, CDR1 SGHRS and CDR2 YFSETQ. V was pared by 4 bases and J by 7 bases, with 17 bases between. This CDR3 is built from 14 residues. DNA for the CDR3: TGCGCCAGCAGCCCGGACAAGACACGCTATGAAGCTTTCTTT. Translation: CASSPDKTRYEAFF.